This TCR beta chain was identified in a study of T cells in Graves' hyperthyroidism and ophthalmopathy. Study at large: The initial diagnosis was the point when peripheral blood was collected, ahead of any treatment.

Clinicians diagnosed patients from clinical symptoms, serum thyroxine and TRAb, thyroid ultrasound and orbital computed tomography. TCR beta CDR3 region amplification was performed from RNA transcripts. TCR CDR3 underwent first-round RT-PCR with the HTBI primer set. MiXCR, applied by TCRdb to the multiplex PCR reads, yields one record per CDR3 protein. The table shows approximately 720,000 distinct CDR3 sequences, with 18% occurring only once. Study observations and caveats: Among thyroid clonotypes expanded above 0.001, most also appeared in blood.

This clonotype was found many times. Its target is unknown. The CDR3 runs 14 residues. The V segment lost 1 base and the J segment 4 bases; nucleotides outside the gene matches: 3. Germline CDR1 is SGHAT and CDR2 is FQNNGV. Material for sequencing was blood. This TCR derives from a woman in her forties or fifties with Graves' hyperthyroidism that later progressed to Graves' ophthalmopathy. This sequence joins TRBV11-2 and TRBJ1-2; 7 nucleotides align to TRBD1. For the CDR3, the DNA is TGTGCCAGCAGCTTAGGGTGGGACAGCTATGGCTACACCTTC. This encodes CASSLGWDSYGYTF.